These 14 T cell receptor beta chains share one sample of origin, sequenced in a study of T cell responses to AZD1222 COVID-19 vaccine (dated by TCRdb to about 2021). The sample's time point, from its label and the paper: about 28 days (+/-7) after the second vaccine dose. The protocol used for the library was the immunoSEQ multiplex PCR assay. Not all clones reach the TCRdb copy of this immuneACCESS table, which keeps in-frame sequences only. Checked studies attribute under half of the gap to unresolved V genes and leave the rest unexplained. Here the sample has 80,000 to 90,000 clones; 85% to 90% occur a single time. Together, the top ten hold around 5% of the sample. The source material was peripheral blood, sampled 28 days after the second AZD1222 dose. These receptors originate from an adult who received the AZD1222 COVID-19 vaccine.

The chain couples TRBV6-5 to TRBJ1-4; D not resolved. Germline loops: CDR1 MNHEY, CDR2 SVGAGI. Trimming left V 7 bases short and J 8 bases short, with 17 bases between. The CDR3 has 14 residues. Here the CDR3 DNA reads TGTGCCAGCATGGGCTTAGGGTTTCGCGAAAAACTGTTTTTT. Protein product: CASMGLGFREKLFF.

DNA for the CDR3: TGCGCCAGCAGCCCACCTTGGGCAGATACGCAGTATTTT. It specifies CASSPPWADTQYF. The chain joins TRBV5-1 to TRBJ2-3; D not resolved. The CDR3 totals 13 residues. The germline V gene encodes CDR1 SGHRS and CDR2 YFSETQ. Trimming shortened V by 4 bases and J by 4 bases, and 10 bases separated the two germline ends.

The rearrangement links TRBV4-1 to TRBJ1-5, with 8 bases aligning to TRBD1. This CDR3 has 15 residues. J gave up 4 bases and V 4 bases, and 6 bases lay outside the gene matches. Germline loops: CDR1 MGHRA, CDR2 YSYEKL. The CDR3 DNA reads TGCGCCAGCAGCCCCCGTCAGGGGGCGAATCAGCCCCAGCATTTT. This codes for CASSPRQGANQPQHF.

This clone was seen once. The CDR3, as DNA: TGTGCCAGCACGAAAACAGATACGCAGTATTTT. This gives the protein CASTKTDTQYF. The chain is built from TRBV6-5 and TRBJ2-3, with D hard to call. Germline values: CDR1 MNHEY, CDR2 SVGAGI. The germline V and J ends were trimmed by 7 bases and 3 bases, with 5 bases remaining between them. The CDR3 extends over 11 amino acids.

The chain employs TRBV19 and TRBJ1-4; D might be TRBD1 (6 bases). The V gene lost 5 bases and the J gene lost 1 base, with 8 bases spanning the gap. The length of the CDR3 is 14 residues. The germline CDR1 and CDR2 sequences are LNHDA and SQIVND (reference sequence). The CDR3 DNA sequence: TGTGCCAGTAGTCCCAGGGGAACTAATGAAAAACTGTTTTTT. Its protein product is CASSPRGTNEKLFF. Using reference TRBV19 and TRBJ1-4 for the parts outside the CDR3, the full variable domain is DGGITQSPKYLFRKEGQNVTLSCEQNLNHDAMYWYRQDPGQGLRLIYYSQIVNDFQKGDIAEGYSVSREKKESFPLTVTSAQKNPTAFYLCASSPRGTNEKLFFGSGTQLSVL.

This clone is medium-sized (0.01 to 0.1%) within its sample. The chain uses TRBV5-1 and TRBJ2-1; D unclear. Germline V gene data show CDR1 as SGHRS and CDR2 as YFSETQ. The CDR3 covers 15 residues. The germline V and J ends were trimmed by 1 base and 3 bases, with 11 bases remaining between them. The CDR3 is CASSLTQNRYNEQFF. As DNA, the CDR3 is TGCGCCAGCAGCTTGACACAGAATCGCTACAATGAGCAGTTCTTC.

The rearrangement links TRBV7-9 to TRBJ2-1; unclear D gene. V was shortened by 5 bases and J by 5 bases, with 16 bases between the two germline ends. The CDR3 totals 15 residues. Per germline, CDR1 SEHNR and CDR2 FQNEAQ (reference sequence). The CDR3 coding sequence is TGTGCCAGCAGCCCGCCTCTGACACGGAACAATGAGCAGTTCTTC. Translating it yields CASSPPLTRNNEQFF.

The chain carries TRBV5-4 and TRBJ1-2, with 7 positions matching TRBD1. With 1 base clipped from V and 8 bases from J, the junction kept 11 bases outside the gene matches. CDR1 SGHNT and CDR2 YYREEE come from the germline V gene (reference sequence). The CDR3 is 15 amino acids. CDR3 loop: CASSLLEGGGGGYTF. For the CDR3, the DNA is TGTGCCAGCAGCTTGCTAGAAGGGGGCGGAGGCGGCTACACCTTC. Using reference TRBV5-4 and TRBJ1-2 for the parts outside the CDR3, the full variable domain is ETGVTQSPTHLIKTRGQQVTLRCSSQSGHNTVSWYQQALGQGPQFIFQYYREEENGRGNFPPRFSGLQFPNYSSELNVNALELDDSALYLCASSLLEGGGGGYTFGSGTRLTVV.

The genes are TRBV20-1 and TRBJ2-1; TRBD2 aligns across 9 bases. CDR1 is DFQATT, CDR2 SNEGSKA, per germline (reference sequence). The V and J ends lost 3 bases and 9 bases, in that order; junction bases with no gene match: 9. This CDR3 spans 14 amino acids. The CDR3 protein is CSASAAGGPSEQFF. In DNA form, the CDR3 reads TGCAGTGCTAGTGCGGCGGGGGGGCCGAGTGAGCAGTTCTTC.

The chain recombines TRBV19 with TRBJ1-4; D ambiguous. Germline assignment: CDR1 LNHDA and CDR2 SQIVND (reference sequence). CDR3 size: 13 residues. V lost 3 bases and J 3 bases, leaving 5 bases between the germline ends. The CDR3 DNA reads TGTGCCAGTAGTATGCGGCCTAATGAAAAACTGTTTTTT. This codes for CASSMRPNEKLFF.

The chain has TRBV5-1 and TRBJ1-1; D gene unclear. This CDR3 spans 14 amino acids. Germline CDR1 SGHRS, CDR2 YFSETQ. The V end was cut by 1 base, the J end by 0 bases, with 7 bases between. CDR3 sequence reads: CASSLPGMNTEAFF. The CDR3 region has the DNA TGCGCCAGCAGCTTGCCGGGGATGAACACTGAAGCTTTCTTT.

The chain joins TRBV5-1 to TRBJ2-5, with TRBD2 identical over 10 bases. Germline V gene lookup returns CDR1 SGHRS and CDR2 YFSETQ. V lost 3 bases to trimming and J lost 5 bases; unmatched junction nucleotides: 1. CDR3 length: 13 residues. CDR3 bases: TGCGCCAGCAGCTGGGGACTAGCGGAGACCCAGTACTTC. It specifies CASSWGLAETQYF. Together with reference TRBV5-1 and TRBJ2-5, the CDR3 gives the full variable domain: KAGVTQTPRYLIKTRGQQVTLSCSPISGHRSVSWYQQTPGQGLQFLFEYFSETQRNKGNFPGRFSGRQFSNSRSEMNVSTLELGDSALYLCASSWGLAETQYFGPGTRLLVL.

V usage is TRBV4-1 and J usage is TRBJ1-4, with D hard to call. V was pared by 1 base and J by 8 bases, with 8 bases between. Germline V gives CDR1 MGHRA, CDR2 YSYEKL. The CDR3 runs 13 residues. The CDR3, as DNA: TGCGCCAGCAGCCAAGTTGGGTCAGAAAAACTGTTTTTT. It yields the protein CASSQVGSEKLFF.

The chain carries TRBV3-1 (or the pseudogene TRBV3-2) and TRBJ2-5; D gene unclear. Looked up from germline, CDR1 is LGHDT and CDR2 is YNNKEL (reference sequence). The CDR3 is 13 amino acids. V was clipped by 8 bases and J by 1 base, with 11 bases between them. The CDR3 nucleotides are TGTGCCAGCTCGCCCCCTGGCCAAGAGACCCAGTACTTC. Protein product: CASSPPGQETQYF.